These 25 T cell receptor beta chains were sequenced from one sample in a study of shared clonotypes between healthy human individuals. As defined, naive CD8 cells were CD45RO-negative and positively selected for CCR7, with terminally differentiated effector memory CD45RA+ cells excluded. Sequencing used immunoSEQ multiplex PCR; TCRdb keeps in-frame clones, though not all of them. The repertoire holds approximately 2,200,000 clones, approximately 94% seen once, with roughly 1.8% in the top ten. The sequenced material came from naive CD8+ T cells from PBMCs. These TCRs come from a man between 18 and 35 years old in good health. Some clones in this sample may be carry-over from other donors' samples.

The J gene is TRBJ2-7, the V gene TRBV14; the D call may be TRBD1 or TRBD2 (5 bases each). The CDR3 is 14 residues long. Per the germline V gene, CDR1 is SGHDN and CDR2 is FVKESK. V was cut by 4 bases and J by 2 bases, with 12 bases left in between. This CDR3 reads CASSPADTTYEQYF. The CDR3 DNA reads TGTGCCAGCAGCCCAGCGGACACAACCTACGAGCAGTACTTC.

Of note for this clone: In the same sample, other DNA sequences code for this CDR3. The chain couples TRBV29-1 to TRBJ2-1; D is possibly TRBD1 or TRBD2 (5 bases each). Trimming cost V 0 bases and J 0 bases, with 9 bases left between them. The CDR3 is 15 residues long. The germline CDR1 and CDR2 sequences are SQVTM and ANQGSEA. The CDR3 sequence: CSVEDGGASYNEQFF. CDR3 DNA sequence: TGCAGCGTTGAAGATGGGGGAGCCTCCTACAATGAGCAGTTCTTC.

This clone occurred a few times. This same CDR3 is encoded by further DNA sequences in the sample. The CDR3 here is CASSQVLNTEAFF. CDR3 sequence (DNA): TGTGCCAGCAGCCAAGTCCTGAACACTGAAGCTTTCTTT. The chain is built from TRBV4-2 and TRBJ1-1, with unresolved D. CDR3 size: 13 residues. V lost 1 base and J lost 0, with 3 bases in between. Germline V gene data show CDR1 as LGHNA and CDR2 as YNFKEQ.

The rearrangement links TRBV9 to TRBJ2-7; no clear D gene. This CDR3 is built from 14 residues. Germline CDR1 SGDLS, CDR2 YYNGEE. With 0 bases removed from V and 5 bases from J, the gap between germline ends came to 12 bases. The CDR3 protein is CASSVGSYADEQYF. CDR3 bases: TGTGCCAGCAGCGTAGGGTCCTACGCGGACGAGCAGTACTTC.

The chain employs TRBV9 and TRBJ1-2, with D hard to call. From germline, CDR1 is SGDLS and CDR2 YYNGEE. The CDR3 has 14 amino acids. Trimming left V 0 bases short and J 7 bases short, with 13 bases between. The CDR3 spells CASSVAAGESGYTF. The CDR3 DNA reads TGTGCCAGCAGCGTAGCGGCTGGGGAGAGTGGCTACACCTTC.

The chain has TRBV27 and TRBJ1-5, with TRBD1 as a possible D gene (6 bases). V was clipped by 6 bases and J by 3 bases, with 15 bases between them. The CDR3 spans 15 residues. Germline CDR1 MNHEY, CDR2 SMNVEV (reference sequence). CDR3 sequence (DNA): TGTGCCAGCAGCAAAAATACAGGGTTCAATCAGCCCCAGCATTTT. This codes for CASSKNTGFNQPQHF.

The chain recombines TRBV15 with TRBJ2-7; D ambiguous. The V gene lost 6 bases and the J gene lost 2 bases, with 11 bases spanning the gap. This CDR3 has 13 amino acids. Germline V gene sequence: CDR1 LNHNV, CDR2 YYDKDF (reference sequence). The CDR3 is CATSGAEAYEQYF. The CDR3 DNA follows: TGTGCCACCAGTGGTGCAGAGGCCTACGAGCAGTACTTC. The full variable domain, its missing parts supplied by reference TRBV15 and TRBJ2-7, is DAMVIQNPRYQVTQFGKPVTLSCSQTLNHNVMYWYQQKSSQAPKLLFHYYDKDFNNEADTPDNFQSRRPNTSFCFLDIRSPGLGDTAMYLCATSGAEAYEQYFGPGTRLTVT.

The table lists this clone with a count of one. The rearrangement joins TRBV28 to TRBJ2-3; D could derive from TRBD1 or TRBD2 (5 bases each). The CDR3 extends over 13 amino acids. V gave up 5 bases and J gave up 4 bases, with 10 bases separating them. Germline-derived CDR1 and CDR2 are MDHEN and SYDVKM. CDR3 protein: CASSGEGPDTQYF. The CDR3 nucleotides read TGTGCCAGCAGTGGCGAGGGGCCAGATACGCAGTATTTT.

Remarks on this clone: One junction end disagrees with the germline gene, perhaps due to a read error. The V and J genes are TRBV7-2 and TRBJ2-3; tentative D call: TRBD2 (5 bases). The CDR3 runs to 13 residues. From germline, CDR1 is SGHTA and CDR2 FQGNSA. CDR3 region: CASSLATADTQYF. CDR3 DNA sequence: TGTGCCAGCAGTTTAGCGACCGCAGATACGCAGTATTTT.

V usage is TRBV18 and J usage is TRBJ2-6; 8 nucleotides line up with TRBD2. Trimming took 6 bases from V and 0 from J; bases not matched to a gene: 10. The CDR3 runs to 18 residues. The germline CDR1 and CDR2 sequences are KGHSH and LQKENI. CDR3: CASSDPGREVSGANVLTF. The CDR3 DNA follows: TGTGCCAGCTCCGACCCTGGGCGGGAGGTCTCTGGGGCCAACGTCCTGACTTTC.

V gene TRBV6-1 combines with J gene TRBJ1-2; 11 bases are a match to TRBD1. Trimming cost V 3 bases and J 8 bases; bases outside gene matches: 14. CDR1 and CDR2 (germline): MNHNS, SASEGT. The CDR3 contains 17 residues. In DNA form, the CDR3 reads TGTGCCAGCAGTGATGGACAGGGGGCCTTCCTTTTAGGCGGCTACACCTTC. It is translated as CASSDGQGAFLLGGYTF.

This clone was seen just once. This chain uses TRBV2 with TRBJ2-4; D possibly uses TRBD1 or TRBD2 (5 bases each). This CDR3 has 16 amino acids. The V end was cut by 6 bases, the J end by 5 bases, with 20 bases between. Germline values: CDR1 SNHLY, CDR2 FYNNEI. DNA for the CDR3: TGTGCCAGCAGCCGGGACGGGGAAGGGGTCGAAAACATTCAGTACTTC. This sequence encodes CASSRDGEGVENIQYF. The full variable domain, with the rest looked up from reference TRBV2 and TRBJ2-4, is EPEVTQTPSHQVTQMGQEVILRCVPISNHLYFYWYRQILGQKVEFLVSFYNNEISEKSEIFDDQFSVERPDGSNFTLKIRSTKLEDSAMYFCASSRDGEGVENIQYFGAGTRLSVL.

As to this clone: The germline gene is not matched at one end of the junction; a read error may be the cause. V usage is TRBV13 and J usage is TRBJ2-7; D unresolved. This CDR3 has 14 amino acids. The V gene's germline CDR1 is PRHDT and CDR2 FYEKMQ (reference sequence). This chain's CDR3 is CASSFRSTSHEQYF. As DNA, the CDR3 is TGTGCCAGCAGCTTTCGGTCCACCTCCCACGAGCAGTACTTC.

The chain couples TRBV9 to TRBJ2-5; 9 nucleotides agree with TRBD2. CDR3 size: 14 residues. After removal of 9 bases from V and 1 base from J, the junction contained 7 bases not matched to a gene. CDR1 SGDLS and CDR2 YYNGEE come from the germline V gene. Here the CDR3 reads CATSARGGQETQYF. CDR3 sequence (DNA): TGTGCCACCTCGGCGCGGGGGGGCCAAGAGACCCAGTACTTC.

The chain couples TRBV27 to TRBJ2-1; TRBD2 matches at 10 bases. Germline loops: CDR1 MNHEY, CDR2 SMNVEV (reference sequence). The CDR3 covers 15 residues. V gave up 6 bases and J gave up 3 bases; unmatched junction bases: 5. CDR3 amino acids: CASRPTSGHYNEQFF. CDR3 coding DNA: TGTGCCAGCAGACCGACTAGCGGGCACTACAATGAGCAGTTCTTC.

The V and J genes are TRBV27 and TRBJ2-6, with TRBD1 as a possible D gene (6 bases). CDR3 size: 15 residues. Trimming stripped 9 bases from V and 2 bases from J, with 14 bases between. Per germline, CDR1 MNHEY and CDR2 SMNVEV (reference sequence). The CDR3 spells CASARGTTGANVLTF. The DNA for the CDR3 is TGTGCCAGTGCCAGGGGTACAACTGGGGCCAACGTCCTGACTTTC.

The CDR3 region has the DNA TGTGCCAGCAGCTTTCGGACTAGTGGCACCTACGAGCAGTACTTC. Its protein product is CASSFRTSGTYEQYF. This rearrangement joins TRBV13 to TRBJ2-7, with 7 bases aligning to TRBD2. This CDR3 is 15 amino acids long. The germline V gene encodes CDR1 PRHDT and CDR2 FYEKMQ (reference sequence). The V and J ends lost 3 bases and 2 bases, in that order; junction bases with no gene match: 7.

The rearrangement uses TRBV4-3 and TRBJ2-3; perhaps D is TRBD1 or TRBD2 (6 bases each). This CDR3 spans 13 amino acids. Trimming took 8 bases from V and 8 from J, leaving 17 bases between them. Germline V CDR1 and CDR2: LGHNA, YSLEER. The CDR3 is CASSRGVDATQYF. Here the CDR3 DNA reads TGCGCCAGCTCGAGGGGGGTCGATGCTACGCAGTATTTT.

V usage is TRBV19 and J usage is TRBJ2-5; 9 bases agree with TRBD2. J was trimmed by 5 bases and V by 6 bases; bases with no gene match: 13. CDR1 and CDR2 from the germline V gene are LNHDA and SQIVND (reference sequence). The CDR3 loop spans 16 amino acids. The CDR3 sequence is CASSPGLAPARETQYF. CDR3 nucleotide sequence: TGTGCCAGTAGCCCCGGACTAGCGCCCGCCCGGGAGACCCAGTACTTC.

The V and J genes are TRBV11-2 and TRBJ2-7; 9 nucleotides line up with TRBD2. The CDR3 length is 15 residues. CDR1 SGHAT and CDR2 FQNNGV come from the germline V gene. With V trimmed by 5 bases and J by 2 bases, 7 bases remained unmatched. Here the CDR3 reads CASSHEREDPYEQYF. CDR3 coding DNA: TGTGCCAGCAGCCACGAGCGGGAGGACCCCTACGAGCAGTACTTC.

The gene calls are TRBV5-1 and TRBJ2-7, with D uncertain. Germline V gives CDR1 SGHRS, CDR2 YFSETQ. Trimming stripped 0 bases from V and 2 bases from J, with 6 bases between. The CDR3 consists of 13 residues. CDR3 region: CASSLESPYEQYF. The DNA for the CDR3 is TGCGCCAGCAGCTTGGAGAGTCCCTACGAGCAGTACTTC.

The chain uses TRBV27 and TRBJ2-7; D is ambiguous. The CDR3 has 14 amino acids. Per germline, CDR1 MNHEY and CDR2 SMNVEV (reference sequence). Trimming cost V 5 bases and J 3 bases, with 14 bases left between them. The CDR3 loop is CASSPLGMRYEQYF. CDR3 nucleotides: TGTGCCAGCAGTCCTCTAGGTATGCGCTACGAGCAGTACTTC.

V usage is TRBV4-2 and J usage is TRBJ1-1, with D tentatively TRBD1 (6 bases). The CDR3 runs 18 residues. Germline values: CDR1 LGHNA, CDR2 YNFKEQ. V was cut by 0 bases and J by 6 bases, with 23 bases left in between. The CDR3: CASSQDSLEGGLMAEAFF. The CDR3 nucleotides read TGTGCCAGCAGCCAAGATTCCCTTGAAGGGGGGCTAATGGCTGAAGCTTTCTTT.

As DNA, the CDR3 is TGTGCCAGCAGCCCCAACCCGGTGGAGGTGGGGGACGGCTACACCTTC. Translation gives CASSPNPVEVGDGYTF. This chain links TRBV7-6 with TRBJ1-2, with D possibly matching TRBD1 (5 bases). The CDR3 totals 16 residues. V shed 5 bases and J shed 8 bases, with 24 bases lying between them. Germline values: CDR1 SGHVS, CDR2 FNYEAQ.

The gene calls are TRBV4-1 and TRBJ2-1, with D maybe TRBD2 (5 bases). The V and J ends lost 4 bases and 9 bases respectively, with 19 bases between them. This CDR3 has 15 residues. Germline lookup yields CDR1 MGHRA and CDR2 YSYEKL. The CDR3 DNA reads as TGCGCCAGCAGCCGGACTGACGGCGGGTTGAGTGAGCAGTTCTTC. Translated, it gives CASSRTDGGLSEQFF.